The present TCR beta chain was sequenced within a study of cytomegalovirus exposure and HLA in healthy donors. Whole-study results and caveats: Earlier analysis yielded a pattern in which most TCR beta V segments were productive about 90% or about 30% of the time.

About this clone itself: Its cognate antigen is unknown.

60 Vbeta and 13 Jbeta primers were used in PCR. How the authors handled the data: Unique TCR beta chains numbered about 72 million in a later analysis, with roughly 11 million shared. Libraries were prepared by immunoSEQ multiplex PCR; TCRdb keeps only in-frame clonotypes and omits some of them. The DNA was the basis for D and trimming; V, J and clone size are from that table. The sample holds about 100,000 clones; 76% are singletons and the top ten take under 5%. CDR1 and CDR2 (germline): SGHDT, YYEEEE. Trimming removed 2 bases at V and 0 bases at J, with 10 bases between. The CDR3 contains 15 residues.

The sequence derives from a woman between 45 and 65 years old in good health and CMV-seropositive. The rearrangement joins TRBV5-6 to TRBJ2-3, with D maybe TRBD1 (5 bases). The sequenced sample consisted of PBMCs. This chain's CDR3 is CASSFYRSSTDTQYF. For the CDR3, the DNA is TGTGCCAGCAGCTTTTACAGGTCTAGCACAGATACGCAGTATTTT.